The 27 T cell receptor beta chains given below trace back to one sample, sequenced in a study of T cells in Graves' hyperthyroidism and ophthalmopathy. The source material, RNA transcripts, was used to amplify TCR beta CDR3 regions. First-round RT-PCR of the TCR CDR3 relied on the HTBI primer set. MiXCR was run by TCRdb on the multiplex PCR reads, yielding one entry per CDR3 protein. The sample includes about 760,000 distinct CDR3 sequences, 30% to 40% seen only once; the top ten take about a third. The sequencing input was blood. Receptors were obtained from a woman between 35 and 50 years old with Graves' hyperthyroidism.

On this clonotype itself: A read error may be the cause here, since a much bigger clone is one base away. Given the absence of the conserved phenylalanine or tryptophan at the CDR3 end, a read error is likely. The chain employs TRBV20-1 and TRBJ2-7; a possible D gene is TRBD2 (5 bases). The V gene's germline CDR1 is DFQATT and CDR2 SNEGSKA (reference sequence). The V end lost 0 bases, the J end lost 6 bases, and 9 bases lay between the germline ends. This CDR3 has 12 amino acids. CDR3 loop: CSARDEGVEQYS. DNA for the CDR3: TGCAGTGCTAGAGATGAGGGCGTCGAGCAGTACTCC.

This clonotype was found many times. The genes are TRBV19 and TRBJ1-3; D unclear. The V gene's germline CDR1 is LNHDA and CDR2 SQIVND (reference sequence). CDR3 length equals 13 residues. With 6 bases removed from V and 4 bases from J, the gap between germline ends came to 10 bases. CDR3 DNA: TGTGCCAGTAGCCTTGCGACCGGAAACACCATATATTTT. It is translated as CASSLATGNTIYF.

The table lists this clonotype with many counts. The V call is TRBV20-1, the J call TRBJ1-4; no definite D call. CDR1 is DFQATT and CDR2 is SNEGSKA in the germline V gene (reference sequence). The CDR3 runs 14 residues. Trimming cost V 1 base and J 0 bases, with 6 bases left between them. The CDR3 DNA is TGCAGTGCTAGAGGGACGGCAACTAATGAAAAACTGTTTTTT. Residues: CSARGTATNEKLFF.

This clonotype appeared many times. The genes are TRBV6-5 and TRBJ1-2; D not certain. Germline V gives CDR1 MNHEY, CDR2 SVGAGI. The CDR3 has 12 amino acids. V was trimmed by 6 bases and J by 8 bases, leaving 13 bases between them. DNA for the CDR3: TGTGCCAGCAGAGGACGGTTTCGAGGCTACACCTTC. As protein: CASRGRFRGYTF.

The chain carries TRBV27 and TRBJ1-2, with 9 bases aligning to TRBD1. Germline lookup yields CDR1 MNHEY and CDR2 SMNVEV (reference sequence). The V and J ends lost 2 bases and 5 bases, in that order; junction bases with no gene match: 6. This CDR3 is 15 amino acids long. The CDR3 loop is CASSLTGQGAYGYTF. CDR3 sequence (DNA): TGTGCCAGCAGTTTAACGGGACAGGGCGCTTATGGCTACACCTTC.

The rearrangement joins TRBV10-1 to TRBJ2-4; 7 nucleotides match TRBD2. After removal of 3 bases from V and 8 bases from J, the junction contained 7 bases not matched to a gene. The CDR3 is made up of 14 amino acids. Germline V gene data show CDR1 as WNHNN and CDR2 as SYGVQD (reference sequence). The CDR3 DNA reads TGCGCCAGCAGTGAAGGGAGAGGGAGGGACATTCAGTACTTC. Translation: CASSEGRGRDIQYF.

This clonotype was found a few times. The chain's CDR3 is CASSEQVRNEQYF. The CDR3 DNA sequence: TGCGCCAGCAGTGAACAGGTTAGAAACGAGCAGTACTTC. This chain joins TRBV10-2 and TRBJ2-7; D perhaps matches TRBD1 (5 bases). Germline loops: CDR1 WSHSY, CDR2 SAAADI. The CDR3 is made up of 13 amino acids. V lost 3 bases, J lost 5 bases, and 11 bases lay in between.

About this clonotype itself: This likely comes from a read error, as the CDR3 has no conserved phenylalanine or tryptophan at its end. The V call is TRBV7-9, the J call TRBJ1-2, with D tentatively TRBD1 (5 bases). Germline CDR1 SEHNR, CDR2 FQNEAQ (reference sequence). Trimming cost V 4 bases and J 2 bases, with 11 bases left between them. This CDR3 is built from 14 residues. The CDR3 loop reads CASSSDTQNYGYTS. CDR3 coding DNA: TGTGCCAGCAGCTCGGACACGCAAAACTATGGCTACACCTCC.

Concerning this clonotype: This could be a read error, since a much larger clone is one nucleotide away. CDR3 coding DNA: TGCAGCGCTCGGACAGGGCCTGGCCACACCTTC. This gives the protein CSARTGPGHTF. This sequence joins TRBV29-1 and TRBJ1-2; 8 bases map to TRBD1. CDR3 size: 11 residues. The germline V gene has CDR1 SQVTM and CDR2 ANQGSEA.

This clonotype was observed many times. The chain uses TRBV2 and TRBJ1-6; D may be TRBD1 (5 bases). Germline V gene sequence: CDR1 SNHLY, CDR2 FYNNEI. Trimming shortened V by 5 bases and J by 7 bases, and 15 bases separated the two germline ends. The CDR3 spans 15 residues. The CDR3 DNA is TGTGCCAGCAGTCTGAATAGACAGCCGAATTCACCCCTCCACTTT. As protein: CASSLNRQPNSPLHF.

Many counts were recorded for this clonotype. The CDR3 DNA reads as TGTGCCAGCAGCCCCACAAGGACCGCTAATGAAAAACTGTTTTTT. Protein product: CASSPTRTANEKLFF. The chain combines TRBV7-8 with TRBJ1-4; D call uncertain. V was shortened by 5 bases and J by 3 bases, with 13 bases between the two germline ends. Looked up from germline, CDR1 is SGHVS and CDR2 is FQNEAQ. This CDR3 contains 15 residues.

This clonotype was seen more than once but under ten times. This chain links TRBV7-2 with TRBJ1-1, with D perhaps TRBD1 (5 bases). V was cut by 0 bases and J by 4 bases, with 15 bases left in between. Germline lookup yields CDR1 SGHTA and CDR2 FQGNSA. The length of the CDR3 is 16 residues. This CDR3 is CASSLAGASGSTEAFF. The CDR3 DNA reads as TGTGCCAGCAGCTTAGCAGGGGCTTCAGGGAGCACTGAAGCTTTCTTT.

This clonotype was picked up a small number of times. The CDR3 protein is CASSLDPGQETQYF. The CDR3 DNA sequence: TGTGCCAGCAGCTTAGATCCGGGGCAAGAGACCCAGTACTTC. The V gene is TRBV11-2, the J gene TRBJ2-5, with a weak D call TRBD2 (5 bases). V dropped 0 bases and J dropped 2 bases, with 7 bases sitting between them. From germline, CDR1 is SGHAT and CDR2 FQNNGV. This CDR3 has 14 residues.

In DNA form, the CDR3 reads TGTGCCAGCAGCTACGACAGGGGTTATAGCAATCAGCCCCAGCATTTT. As protein: CASSYDRGYSNQPQHF. The V call is TRBV11-2, the J call TRBJ1-5, with 8 positions matching TRBD1. After removal of 4 bases from V and 0 bases from J, the junction contained 5 bases not matched to a gene. The CDR3 has 16 amino acids. The germline CDR1 and CDR2 sequences are SGHAT and FQNNGV.

This sequence joins TRBV29-1 and TRBJ2-1, with 9 bases fitting TRBD1. V was pared by 3 bases and J by 7 bases, with 10 bases of the junction left unmatched. Germline V CDR1 and CDR2: SQVTM, ANQGSEA. The CDR3 sequence is 15 residues long. CDR3 amino acids: CSVDSPGTGKNEQFF. CDR3 DNA: TGCAGCGTTGATTCCCCGGGGACAGGGAAAAATGAGCAGTTCTTC.

This clonotype was observed a few times. The chain employs TRBV6-5 and TRBJ1-4; 8 nucleotides agree with TRBD1. The CDR3 extends over 12 amino acids. Germline loops: CDR1 MNHEY, CDR2 SVGAGI. The V gene end was trimmed by 11 bases and the J gene end by 8 bases; junction bases not matched to a gene: 7. The CDR3 loop is CAVRQGYEKLFF. The CDR3 DNA is TGTGCCGTTCGACAGGGGTACGAAAAACTGTTTTTT.

To note about this clonotype: A much larger clone differs by one base, so this may be a read error. The gene calls are TRBV19 and TRBJ1-3, with a weak D call TRBD1 (6 bases). CDR1 is LNHDA and CDR2 is SQIVND in the germline V gene (reference sequence). The CDR3 has 16 residues. V dropped 5 bases and J dropped 0 bases, with 14 bases sitting between them. The CDR3 nucleotides read TGTGCCAGTAGTGTTGGACAGCGCCTCTCTGGAAACACCATATATTTT. Protein product: CASSVGQRLSGNTIYF.

The rearrangement uses TRBV7-9 and TRBJ2-7, with D unresolved. The J call may not be correct, given that the DNA end is closer to TRBJ2-1. Germline V gene lookup returns CDR1 SEHNR and CDR2 FQNEAQ (reference sequence). This CDR3 has 14 residues. CDR3 bases: TGTGCCAGCAGCTTAGTAACCGCGAACAATGAGCAGTTCTTC. Translating it yields CASSLVTANNEQFF.

This clonotype was observed a handful of times. V is TRBV6-2 or TRBV6-3 and J is TRBJ1-2; D perhaps matches TRBD1 (5 bases). The CDR3 has 13 residues. Germline loops: CDR1 MNHEY, CDR2 SVGEGT. Trimming removed 7 bases at V and 1 base at J, with 10 bases between. The CDR3, as DNA: TGTGCCAGCACACAGGAGATTAACTATGGCTACACCTTC. Its translation: CASTQEINYGYTF.

V usage is TRBV13 and J usage is TRBJ2-7, with TRBD1 identical over 7 bases. The CDR3 is made up of 15 amino acids. CDR1 and CDR2 from the germline V gene are PRHDT and FYEKMQ (reference sequence). J gave up 3 bases and V 4 bases, and 9 bases lay outside the gene matches. The CDR3 here is CASSSYGTVNYEQYF. In nucleotides, the CDR3 is TGTGCCAGCAGCTCATACGGGACAGTCAACTACGAGCAGTACTTC. Drawing the rest from reference TRBV13 and TRBJ2-7, the complete variable domain is AAGVIQSPRHLIKEKRETATLKCYPIPRHDTVYWYQQGPGQDPQFLISFYEKMQSDKGSIPDRFSAQQFSDYHSELNMSSLELGDSALYFCASSSYGTVNYEQYFGPGTRLTVT.

In this sample, this clonotype turned up many times. This sequence joins TRBV10-3 and TRBJ2-5; TRBD1 agrees at 8 bases. Looked up from germline, CDR1 is ENHRY and CDR2 is SYGVKD. This CDR3 has 14 amino acids. With 6 bases clipped from V and 4 bases from J, the junction kept 7 bases outside the gene matches. The DNA for the CDR3 is TGTGCCATCAGGCCCGGGACAGGTCCAGAGACCCAGTACTTC. Its protein product is CAIRPGTGPETQYF.

This chain connects TRBV10-2 to TRBJ1-1; possible D gene TRBD1, 5 bases. This CDR3 comprises 14 residues. Germline V gene lookup returns CDR1 WSHSY and CDR2 SAAADI. V lost 9 bases and J 7 bases, leaving 21 bases between the germline ends. The DNA of the CDR3 is TGCGCCAGTAGTCCCCAGGGTGTTTGGATTGAAGCTTTCTTT. This sequence encodes CASSPQGVWIEAFF.

In this sample, this clonotype turned up a few times. V gene TRBV7-9 combines with J gene TRBJ1-4, with D possibly being TRBD1 (6 bases). Trimming cost V 5 bases and J 2 bases, with 15 bases left between them. Germline V lookup: CDR1 SEHNR, CDR2 FQNEAQ (reference sequence). There are 16 residues in the CDR3. In DNA, the CDR3 is TGTGCCAGCAGCCCCAGGACAGAGGGGACTAATGAAAAACTGTTTTTT. Translation: CASSPRTEGTNEKLFF.

Many counts were recorded for this clonotype. The chain joins TRBV24-1 to TRBJ2-5; a weak D match, TRBD1 (5 bases). The CDR3 consists of 13 residues. Germline CDR1 and CDR2: KGHDR and SFDVKD. V lost 5 bases and J lost 5, with 11 bases in between. The DNA of the CDR3 is TGTGCCACCAGTGCTAGGGGTACGGAGACCCAGTACTTC. Residues: CATSARGTETQYF.

This clonotype was seen repeatedly, ten times or more. V usage is TRBV7-9 and J usage is TRBJ1-6, with 9 bases identical to TRBD1. Germline CDR1 SEHNR, CDR2 FQNEAQ (reference sequence). Trimming removed 4 bases from V and 0 bases from J; junction bases left unmatched: 1. The CDR3 spans 16 residues. CDR3 in amino acids: CASSSTGGSYNSPLHF. As DNA, the CDR3 is TGTGCCAGCAGCTCGACAGGGGGCTCCTATAATTCACCCCTCCACTTT.

This clonotype was recorded at least ten times. The rearrangement joins TRBV5-6 to TRBJ1-5; 9 positions agree with TRBD1. V shed 4 bases and J 7 bases; nucleotides not matched to a gene: 6. CDR3 size: 14 residues. Germline CDR1 is SGHDT and CDR2 is YYEEEE. The CDR3 protein is CASSVGQGRQPQHF. CDR3 DNA: TGTGCCAGCAGCGTGGGACAGGGAAGGCAGCCCCAGCATTTT.

This rearrangement joins TRBV9 to TRBJ2-2; D tentatively fits TRBD1 or TRBD2 (5 bases each). The CDR3 contains 15 residues. CDR1 is SGDLS, CDR2 YYNGEE, per germline. Trimming pared 0 bases from V and 3 bases from J, leaving 9 bases between. CDR3 sequence: CASSVGGVHTGELFF. The CDR3 coding sequence is TGTGCCAGCAGCGTAGGAGGGGTTCACACCGGGGAGCTGTTTTTT. Full variable domain (remainder filled in from reference TRBV9 and TRBJ2-2): DSGVTQTPKHLITATGQRVTLRCSPRSGDLSVYWYQQSLDQGLQFLIQYYNGEERAKGNILERFSAQQFPDLHSELNLSSLELGDSALYFCASSVGGVHTGELFFGEGSRLTVL.